The rows below give T cell receptor beta chains drawn from one sample of a study of cytomegalovirus exposure and HLA in healthy donors. Using immunoSEQ multiplex PCR, the repertoire was profiled, and TCRdb retains in-frame clones only, with some absent. The data contain 150,000 to 200,000 clones, more than 9.5% of them seen just once; the ten biggest clones take up about 7.8%. Sequencing was carried out using PBMCs. The source of these receptors is a man in his fifties in good health and CMV-seropositive. Both conserved end residues are part of each CDR3. Each record gives: V gene, D gene, J gene, clone size, CDR3 protein, CDR3 DNA. The D gene is left open where the match is weak. Clone size is shown for a subset of rows, as once, few, many or a class of expanded clone.

TRBV10-2	-	TRBJ2-7	-	CASSDEGNYEQYF	TGCGCCAGCAGTGACGAGGGCAACTACGAGCAGTACTTC
TRBV28	-	TRBJ1-2	-	CASSKTQLNYGYTF	TGTGCCAGCAGTAAAACACAGTTAAACTATGGCTACACCTTC
TRBV28	-	TRBJ1-2	-	CASSLLGSYGYTF	TGTGCCAGCAGTTTATTGGGCTCCTATGGCTACACCTTC
TRBV27	-	TRBJ1-1	few	CASSQNRILNTEAFF	TGTGCCAGCAGTCAAAACCGCATCCTAAACACTGAAGCTTTCTTT
TRBV2	-	TRBJ2-1	-	CASSDDFVGQFF	TGTGCCAGCAGCGACGACTTCGTTGGGCAGTTCTTC
TRBV28	-	TRBJ1-2	-	CASSSTRGANYGYTF	TGTGCCAGCAGTTCAACCCGCGGGGCCAACTATGGCTACACCTTC
TRBV15	-	TRBJ1-1	few	CATSRALGGNTEAFF	TGTGCCACCAGCAGAGCATTAGGGGGAAACACTGAAGCTTTCTTT
TRBV25-1	-	TRBJ1-3	few	CASSDTGSSGNTIYF	TGTGCCAGCAGTGATACAGGGAGCTCTGGAAACACCATATATTTT
TRBV7-3	TRBD1	TRBJ1-1	few	CASSLVPGTVNTEAFF	TGTGCCAGCAGCCTGGTCCCCGGGACAGTGAACACTGAAGCTTTCTTT
TRBV19	-	TRBJ1-3	few	CASSIVAGRGNTIYF	TGTGCCAGTAGTATAGTTGCGGGGCGTGGAAACACCATATATTTT
TRBV2	-	TRBJ1-1	few	CASRRGLMNTEAFF	TGTGCCAGCAGGCGGGGACTCATGAACACTGAAGCTTTCTTT
TRBV7-6	TRBD1	TRBJ1-1	-	CASSETGVRRALNTEAFF	TGTGCCAGCAGCGAGACAGGGGTAAGACGGGCCTTGAACACTGAAGCTTTCTTT
TRBV4-3	-	TRBJ1-1	few	CASSQDIRLPPNTEAFF	TGCGCCAGCAGCCAAGATATACGACTGCCACCGAACACTGAAGCTTTCTTT
TRBV28	TRBD1	TRBJ1-6	-	CASSRRGYSPLHF	TGTGCCAGCAGCCGCAGGGGGTATTCACCCCTCCACTTT
TRBV4-1	TRBD1	TRBJ1-2	-	CASSQVETGETGYTF	TGCGCCAGCAGCCAAGTTGAGACAGGGGAGACTGGCTACACCTTC
TRBV19	-	TRBJ2-6	few	CAYRKAAGANVLTF	TGTGCCTACAGAAAGGCCGCTGGGGCCAACGTCCTGACTTTC
TRBV5-1	TRBD1	TRBJ2-3	few	CASSFDRGTDTQYF	TGCGCCAGCAGCTTTGACAGGGGTACAGATACGCAGTATTTT
TRBV10-3	TRBD2	TRBJ2-3	few	CAISGWFSGGSRTDTQYF	TGTGCCATCAGTGGTTGGTTTAGCGGGGGGTCACGCACAGATACGCAGTATTTT
TRBV5-6	-	TRBJ2-5	-	CASSLDRRSAETQYF	TGTGCCAGCAGCTTGGACCGCCGTAGCGCGGAGACCCAGTACTTC
TRBV19	-	TRBJ2-3	once	CASSIEASGTDTQYF	TGTGCCAGTAGTATTGAGGCTAGCGGCACAGATACGCAGTATTTT
TRBV7-2	-	TRBJ1-3	few	CASSLAGVGNTIYF	TGTGCCAGCAGCTTAGCCGGGGTAGGGAACACCATATATTTT
TRBV6-5	TRBD1	TRBJ2-1	-	CASSYSDRGNEQFF	TGTGCCAGCAGTTACTCGGACAGGGGGAATGAGCAGTTCTTC
TRBV11-3	-	TRBJ1-6	-	CASSPSSGSSYNSPLHF	TGTGCCAGCAGTCCCTCGTCAGGAAGCTCCTATAATTCACCCCTCCACTTT
TRBV5-1	TRBD2	TRBJ2-1	many	CASSLGAGGEQFF	TGCGCCAGCAGCCTCGGGGCGGGGGGGGAGCAGTTCTTC